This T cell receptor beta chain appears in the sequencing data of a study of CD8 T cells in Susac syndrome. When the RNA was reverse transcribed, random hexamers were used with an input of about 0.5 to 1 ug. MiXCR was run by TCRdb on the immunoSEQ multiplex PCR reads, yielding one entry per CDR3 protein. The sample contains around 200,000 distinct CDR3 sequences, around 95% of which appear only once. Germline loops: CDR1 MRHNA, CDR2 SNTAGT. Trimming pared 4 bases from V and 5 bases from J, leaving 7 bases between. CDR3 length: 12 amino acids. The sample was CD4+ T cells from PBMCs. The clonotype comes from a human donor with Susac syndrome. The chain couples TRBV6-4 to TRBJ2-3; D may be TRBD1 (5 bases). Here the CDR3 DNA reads TGTGCCAGCAGTGGAGACAGAGATACGCAGTATTTT. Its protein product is CASSGDRDTQYF.